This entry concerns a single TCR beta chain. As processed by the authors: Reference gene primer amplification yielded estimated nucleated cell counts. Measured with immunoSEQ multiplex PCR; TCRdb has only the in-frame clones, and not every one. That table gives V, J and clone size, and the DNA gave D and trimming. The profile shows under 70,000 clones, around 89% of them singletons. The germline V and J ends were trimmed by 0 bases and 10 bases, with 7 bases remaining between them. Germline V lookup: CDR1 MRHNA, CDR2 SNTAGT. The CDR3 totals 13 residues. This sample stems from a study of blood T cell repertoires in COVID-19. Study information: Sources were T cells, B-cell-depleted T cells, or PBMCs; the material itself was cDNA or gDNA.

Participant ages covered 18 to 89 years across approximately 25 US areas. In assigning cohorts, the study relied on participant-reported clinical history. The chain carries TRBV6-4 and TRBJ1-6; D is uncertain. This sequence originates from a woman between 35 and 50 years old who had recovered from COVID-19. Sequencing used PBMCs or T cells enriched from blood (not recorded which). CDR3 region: CASSDSSGSPLHF. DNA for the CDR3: TGTGCCAGCAGTGACTCTTCCGGGTCACCCCTCCACTTT.